The entry below describes one TCR beta chain. Its matching antigen is unknown. The junction had 8 bases not matched to a gene; V was cut back by 9 bases and J by 5 bases. Per germline, CDR1 LNHDA and CDR2 SQIVND (reference sequence). There are 13 residues in the CDR3. These data come from a study of identical twins. Healthy Caucasians made up all donors. Findings and caveats of the study: Conclusions rested on cross-sectional statistics rather than following the same donors. Abundant beta clonotypes from cord blood had fewer insertions, unlike memory repertoires, which showed none. Models underestimated out-of-frame TCR alpha sharing in monozygotic twins.

In TCRdb, the 5' RACE reads were re-called with MiXCR into one record per CDR3 protein. Altogether more than 1.5 million distinct CDR3 sequences are present, about 30% being singletons, with the ten largest covering over 0.25%. This receptor was identified in a newborn girl in good health. Input material: cord blood. The chain carries TRBV19 and TRBJ1-1, with 8 nucleotides matching TRBD1. CDR3 DNA sequence: TGTGCCAGCCGGGACAGGAGTAGGACTGAAGCTTTCTTT. Translated, it gives CASRDRSRTEAFF.